The sample holds many counts of the clone carrying this TCR beta chain. These data belong to a study of human T cells and chemical hapten exposure. Turning to the study itself: Once 0.01% DPC had been applied to the upper back by patch test, readings were taken at 6 days. Mostly female patients had alopecia areata, totalis or universalis.

In TCRdb, the RACE reads were re-called with MiXCR into one record per CDR3 protein. The sample includes fewer than 500,000 distinct CDR3 sequences, roughly 5% seen only once; the top ten take under 3%. Time point indicated: patch test 1, 2 weeks after DPC sensitization. Treatment denoted: therapeutic diphenylcyclopropenone sensitization with weekly scalp DPC. CDR3 size: 15 residues. Germline V lookup: CDR1 MNHEY, CDR2 SVGAGI. Deletions cut 6 bases from V and 7 bases from J, with 16 bases between. The genes are TRBV6-5 and TRBJ1-6, with a tentative D call TRBD1 (6 bases). Sequences were derived from whole blood, sampled in connection with sensitization to the hapten diphenylcyclopropenone (DPC). The TCR comes from a woman between 45 and 60 years old with alopecia areata. Some clones in this sample may be carry-over from other donors' samples. This CDR3 reads CASRVPGGQNSPLHF. CDR3 nucleotides: TGTGCCAGCAGGGTGCCGGGGGGCCAAAATTCACCCCTCCACTTT.